A single sample is the source of the 30 T cell receptor beta chains below, sequenced in a study of T cells in severe cutaneous drug reactions. Carbamazepine had induced Stevens-Johnson syndrome or toxic epidermal necrolysis in the sequenced donors. Libraries were made by iRepertoire multiplex PCR with TCR subtype-specific primers for bulk and single-cell sequencing. From the multiplex PCR reads, TCRdb lists one entry per CDR3 protein and no DNA. The sample totals some 500 distinct CDR3 sequences. Material for sequencing was PBMCs. All receptors come from a human donor with Stevens-Johnson syndrome, a severe cutaneous drug reaction.

This rearrangement joins TRBV5-6 to TRBJ2-2; the D call of TRBD1 rests on TCRdb alone, since no DNA is present to check it. This CDR3 comprises 13 residues. Looked up from germline, CDR1 is SGHDT and CDR2 is YYEEEE. The CDR3 sequence is CASRTTGTGELFF.

By frequency, this clonotype is medium-sized (0.01 to 0.1%). The chain couples TRBV5-1 to TRBJ2-3; the D gene TCRdb calls, TRBD1, cannot be checked with no DNA. CDR3 length equals 14 residues. Germline assignment: CDR1 SGHRS and CDR2 YFSETQ. The CDR3 sequence is CASSPRTGRDTQYF. The variable domain in full, with the rest retrieved from reference TRBV5-1 and TRBJ2-3, is KAGVTQTPRYLIKTRGQQVTLSCSPISGHRSVSWYQQTPGQGLQFLFEYFSETQRNKGNFPGRFSGRQFSNSRSEMNVSTLELGDSALYLCASSPRTGRDTQYFGPGTRLTVL.

This clonotype shows up as large by frequency. The chain is built from TRBV10-2 and TRBJ2-1. In germline, CDR1 is WSHSY, CDR2 SAAADI. The length of the CDR3 is 14 residues. The CDR3 sequence is CASSDRDSYNEQFF.

By frequency, this clonotype is medium-sized. This chain joins TRBV5-5 and TRBJ2-2; TCRdb outputs TRBD2, but without DNA this stays unchecked. The germline gives CDR1 SGHKS, CDR2 YYEKEE (reference sequence). The CDR3 runs to 15 residues. Here the CDR3 reads CASRHRASNTGELFF.

By frequency, this clonotype is medium-sized. The chain recombines TRBV10-2 with TRBJ2-1; as DNA is missing, the TRBD1 call by TCRdb cannot be tested. The CDR3 consists of 14 residues. Germline CDR1 reads WSHSY; CDR2 reads SAAADI. CDR3 sequence: CASRQPGGNNEQFF.

This clonotype is deemed large (0.1 to 1%) by its frequency. The rearrangement uses TRBV28 and TRBJ1-5; no DNA is available, so the TRBD1 call from TCRdb remains unchecked. CDR1 and CDR2 from the germline V gene are MDHEN and SYDVKM. CDR3 length: 16 amino acids. The CDR3 is CASSGNRGNGNQPQHF.

This chain links TRBV20-1 with TRBJ2-7; absent DNA, TCRdb's TRBD2 call cannot be checked. This CDR3 has 14 amino acids. Germline V lookup: CDR1 DFQATT, CDR2 SNEGSKA (reference sequence). Here the CDR3 reads CSARDLRADYEQYF.

This clonotype ranks as large in terms of frequency. The genes are TRBV6-2 or TRBV6-3 and TRBJ2-7; the D call from TCRdb, TRBD1, cannot be confirmed without DNA. Germline CDR1 reads MNHEY; CDR2 reads SVGEGT. This CDR3 spans 13 amino acids. The CDR3 sequence: CASSTGEVDEQYF.

This clonotype is labeled large based on frequency. The V gene is TRBV4-3, the J gene TRBJ2-2. The CDR3 covers 16 residues. CDR1 and CDR2 from the germline V gene are LGHNA and YSLEER. The CDR3 here is CASSQGIGLNTGELFF.

This clonotype registers large (0.1 to 1%) by frequency. The rearrangement uses TRBV11-3 and TRBJ2-1; the D call of TRBD1 rests on TCRdb alone, since no DNA is present to check it. Germline V gene sequence: CDR1 SGHNT, CDR2 YENEEA. The CDR3 runs to 12 residues. The CDR3 here is CASTRKRGEQFF.

This clonotype is medium-sized by frequency. The rearrangement links TRBV10-2 to TRBJ2-7; checking the TCRdb D call of TRBD2 is not possible without DNA. The CDR3 consists of 13 residues. Looked up from germline, CDR1 is WSHSY and CDR2 is SAAADI. The CDR3 here is CASSNSGSYEQYF.

This clonotype shows up as hyperexpanded by frequency. The chain joins TRBV6-2 or TRBV6-3 to TRBJ2-2. CDR1 is MNHEY and CDR2 is SVGEGT in the germline V gene. The CDR3 extends over 13 amino acids. CDR3 sequence: CASSYGRTGELFF.

This clonotype ranks as medium-sized in terms of frequency. The V and J genes are TRBV10-3 and TRBJ2-7. Germline loops: CDR1 ENHRY, CDR2 SYGVKD. CDR3 length: 14 amino acids. The CDR3 sequence: CAIGRSDGAYEQYF.

This clonotype is labeled medium-sized based on frequency. The chain employs TRBV7-9 and TRBJ2-7. The germline CDR1 and CDR2 sequences are SEHNR and FQNEAQ (reference sequence). The CDR3 length is 13 residues. The CDR3 sequence: CASRPRGPYEQYF.

Its frequency marks this clonotype as large (0.1 to 1%). The chain is built from TRBV12-3 or TRBV12-4 and TRBJ1-5; the TCRdb D gene call, TRBD1, has no DNA to confirm it. The length of the CDR3 is 14 residues. This CDR3 reads CASSRGRSNQPQHF.

This clonotype is identified as large from frequency. The rearrangement uses TRBV7-2 and TRBJ2-1; as DNA is missing, the TRBD1 call by TCRdb cannot be tested. The germline V gene encodes CDR1 SGHTA and CDR2 FQGNSA. The CDR3 has 17 amino acids. The CDR3 here is CASSSARNGLLTNEQFF.

CDR3 loop: CASSQNPLSGGIQETQYF. This chain joins TRBV3-1 and TRBJ2-5; TCRdb reports TRBD1, a call that lacks DNA to check it against. The V gene's germline CDR1 is LGHDT and CDR2 YNNKEL (reference sequence). The CDR3 contains 18 residues.

By frequency, this clonotype registers medium-sized. The chain carries TRBV7-2 and TRBJ2-7. The CDR3 sequence is 11 residues long. CDR1 SGHTA and CDR2 FQGNSA come from the germline V gene. CDR3 sequence reads: CASSFDYEQYF.

Considering frequency, this clonotype is medium-sized (0.01 to 0.1%). V usage is TRBV7-9 and J usage is TRBJ1-2; without DNA, the TCRdb call of TRBD1 cannot be checked. The CDR3 loop spans 12 amino acids. Per germline, CDR1 SEHNR and CDR2 FQNEAQ (reference sequence). The CDR3 protein is CASSLPGGGYTF.

This clonotype counts as medium-sized by frequency. The chain's CDR3 is CASSLDKTYEQYF. The gene calls are TRBV7-6 and TRBJ2-7; TCRdb outputs TRBD1, but without DNA this stays unchecked. The germline V gene encodes CDR1 SGHVS and CDR2 FNYEAQ. CDR3 size: 13 residues. Together with reference TRBV7-6 and TRBJ2-7, the CDR3 gives the full variable domain: GAGVSQSPRYKVTKRGQDVALRCDPISGHVSLYWYRQALGQGPEFLTYFNYEAQQDKSGLPNDRFSAERPEGSISTLTIQRTEQRDSAMYRCASSLDKTYEQYFGPGTRLTVT.

The chain links TRBV29-1 to TRBJ2-7; no DNA is available, so the TRBD2 call from TCRdb remains unchecked. This CDR3 contains 16 residues. Germline assignment: CDR1 SQVTM and CDR2 ANQGSEA. CDR3 loop: CSVETSYHGTTREQYF.

This clonotype is deemed large (0.1 to 1%) by its frequency. This chain uses TRBV7-2 with TRBJ2-3; the TRBD2 assignment by TCRdb is unverifiable without DNA. Germline lookup yields CDR1 SGHTA and CDR2 FQGNSA. CDR3 length equals 16 residues. The CDR3 spells CASSSLAGGFTDTQYF.

Considering frequency, this clonotype is medium-sized (0.01 to 0.1%). The chain carries TRBV5-1 and TRBJ2-3. CDR3 size: 13 residues. Germline CDR1 and CDR2: SGHRS and YFSETQ. The CDR3 reads CASSFGRTDTQYF. The variable domain in full, with the rest retrieved from reference TRBV5-1 and TRBJ2-3, is KAGVTQTPRYLIKTRGQQVTLSCSPISGHRSVSWYQQTPGQGLQFLFEYFSETQRNKGNFPGRFSGRQFSNSRSEMNVSTLELGDSALYLCASSFGRTDTQYFGPGTRLTVL.

This clonotype is called medium-sized (0.01 to 0.1%) based on its frequency. The V gene is TRBV2, the J gene TRBJ2-1; TCRdb names TRBD2, which stays unverified in the absence of DNA. Per the germline V gene, CDR1 is SNHLY and CDR2 is FYNNEI. This CDR3 is built from 13 residues. CDR3 loop: CASIGLTYNEQFF.

This clonotype is identified as large from frequency. This chain links TRBV7-2 with TRBJ2-5. Looked up from germline, CDR1 is SGHTA and CDR2 is FQGNSA. This CDR3 contains 13 residues. CDR3 sequence reads: CASSLEREETQYF.

This clonotype is classed as medium-sized by frequency. This rearrangement joins TRBV19 to TRBJ2-1; TCRdb picks TRBD2, but there is no DNA to check that call. Per germline, CDR1 LNHDA and CDR2 SQIVND (reference sequence). The CDR3 contains 15 residues. The CDR3 here is CASMGREGRVHEQFF.

V and J are TRBV6-6 and TRBJ2-3. The CDR3 consists of 12 residues. The germline V gene encodes CDR1 MNHNY and CDR2 SVGAGI (reference sequence). This chain's CDR3 is CARHWSTDTQYF.

Considering frequency, this clonotype is large. The CDR3 spells CASSQVLGEGGNEQFF. V gene TRBV4-1 combines with J gene TRBJ2-1; TCRdb returns TRBD2, unconfirmable since there is no DNA. Germline V gene sequence: CDR1 MGHRA, CDR2 YSYEKL. This CDR3 has 16 residues.

Measured by frequency, this clonotype is large (0.1 to 1%). V and J are TRBV7-9 and TRBJ2-3. Per germline, CDR1 SEHNR and CDR2 FQNEAQ (reference sequence). The CDR3 spans 12 residues. CDR3 protein: CASRVSTDTQYF.

J is TRBJ1-4 and V is TRBV2; there is no DNA to check the TCRdb D call of TRBD1. There are 15 residues in the CDR3. The V gene's germline CDR1 is SNHLY and CDR2 FYNNEI. The CDR3: CASRNPPGRREKLFF.